This TCR beta chain was documented in a study of OX40 agonist ivuxolimab in advanced cancers. V was pared by 1 base and J by 10 bases, with 9 bases of the junction left unmatched. Looked up from germline, CDR1 is SGHTA and CDR2 is FQGNSA. The CDR3 sequence is 15 residues long. Repertoires were generated with immunoSEQ multiplex PCR, while TCRdb's copy carries only in-frame clones and drops some. Of 77,000 or so clones detected, more than 75% appear once; the ten largest clones hold under 0.4%. The input for sequencing was CD4+ or CD8+ T cells sorted from blood, taken in a trial of the OX40 agonist ivuxolimab. The chain employs TRBV7-2 and TRBJ2-1; 8 bases are a match to TRBD2. The source of this sequence is an adult with an advanced solid tumor such as melanoma, head and neck, liver or kidney cancer. Here the CDR3 DNA reads TGTGCCAGCAGCTTAGACGCGGGAGGATTCCGGGAGCAGTTCTTC. Its translation: CASSLDAGGFREQFF.